This T cell receptor (beta chain) was obtained from a study of radiation and T cells in renal cell carcinoma. Using immunoSEQ multiplex PCR, the repertoire was profiled, and TCRdb retains in-frame clones only, with some absent. Of 150,000 or so clones listed, around 90% are singletons. Time point given: baseline pretreatment blood. The treatment here: 15 Gy SBRT to primary tumor, nephrectomy 4 weeks later. After SBRT, blood was collected at 2 and 4 weeks, plus baseline. CDR1 and CDR2 from the germline V gene are MNHNY and SVGAGI (reference sequence). V shed 0 bases and J shed 0 bases, with 6 bases lying between them. This CDR3 comprises 15 residues. Regarding this clone: No antigen is known for it.

Study-level points and caveats: Top tumor clonotypes rose in blood 2 weeks post-radiation, then contracted.

V is TRBV6-6 and J is TRBJ1-5; the D is unclear. The source was blood, collected from a patient whose treatment included radiotherapy and nephrectomy. This receptor was identified in a woman in her 70s with renal cell carcinoma. The CDR3 DNA sequence: TGTGCCAGCAGTTACTCGGCCTATAGCAATCAGCCCCAGCATTTT. It codes for CASSYSAYSNQPQHF.